This T cell receptor beta chain appears in the sequencing data of a study of blood T cells in healthy people across ages. Study-wide results and limits: Strong correlation existed between TCR beta diversity and naive T cell percentage.

A sample-barcoded 5' primer and a J-beta primer mix were used in a second PCR of roughly 6 to 11 cycles. TCRdb reprocessed the 5' RACE reads with MiXCR, giving one entry per CDR3 protein. The sample includes over 950,000 distinct CDR3 sequences, more than 30% seen only once; the top ten take approximately 14%. Germline V gene data show CDR1 as SGHKS and CDR2 as YYEKEE (reference sequence). This CDR3 is built from 15 residues. After removal of 4 bases from V and 7 bases from J, the junction contained 10 bases not matched to a gene. A note on this clonotype: Its antigen is currently unknown.

The receptor was isolated from a man younger than 35 in good health. The specimen sequenced was blood. This chain connects TRBV5-5 to TRBJ1-4; 7 positions agree with TRBD1. The CDR3 reads CASSLTRGPGEKLFF. For the CDR3, the DNA is TGTGCCAGCAGCCTTACGAGGGGGCCCGGTGAAAAACTGTTTTTT.